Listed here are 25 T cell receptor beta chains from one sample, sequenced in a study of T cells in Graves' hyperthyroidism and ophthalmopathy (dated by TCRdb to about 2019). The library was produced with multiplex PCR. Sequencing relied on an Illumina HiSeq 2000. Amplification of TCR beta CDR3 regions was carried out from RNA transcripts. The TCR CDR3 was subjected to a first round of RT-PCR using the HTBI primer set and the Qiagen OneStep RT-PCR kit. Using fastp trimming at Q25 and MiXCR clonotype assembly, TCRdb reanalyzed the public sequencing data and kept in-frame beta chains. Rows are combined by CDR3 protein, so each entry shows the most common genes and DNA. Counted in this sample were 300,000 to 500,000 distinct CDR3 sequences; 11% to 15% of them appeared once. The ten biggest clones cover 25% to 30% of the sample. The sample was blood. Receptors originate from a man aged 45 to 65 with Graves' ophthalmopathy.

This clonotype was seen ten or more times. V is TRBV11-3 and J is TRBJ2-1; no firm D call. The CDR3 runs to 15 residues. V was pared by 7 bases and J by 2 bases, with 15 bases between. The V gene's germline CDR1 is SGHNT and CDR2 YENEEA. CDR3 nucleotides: TGTGCCAGCACCAATACACGAGCTGCCTACAATGAGCAGTTCTTC. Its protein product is CASTNTRAAYNEQFF. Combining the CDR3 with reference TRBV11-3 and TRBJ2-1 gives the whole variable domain EAGVVQSPRYKIIEKKQPVAFWCNPISGHNTLYWYLQNLGQGPELLIRYENEEAVDDSQLPKDRFSAERLKGVDSTLKIQPAELGDSAVYLCASTNTRAAYNEQFFGPGTRLTVL.

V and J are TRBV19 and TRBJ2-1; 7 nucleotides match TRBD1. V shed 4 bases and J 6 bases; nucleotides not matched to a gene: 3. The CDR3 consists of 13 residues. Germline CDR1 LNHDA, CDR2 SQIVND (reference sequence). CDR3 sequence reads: CASSRQGGNEQFF. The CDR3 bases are TGTGCCAGTAGTAGACAGGGTGGCAATGAGCAGTTCTTC.

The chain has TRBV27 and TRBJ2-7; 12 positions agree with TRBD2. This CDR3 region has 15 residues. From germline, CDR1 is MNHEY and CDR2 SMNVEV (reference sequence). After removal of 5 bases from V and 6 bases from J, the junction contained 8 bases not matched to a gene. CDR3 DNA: TGTGCCAGCAGTCTCCAGACTAGCGGGAGTTCCGAGCAGTACTTC. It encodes CASSLQTSGSSEQYF.

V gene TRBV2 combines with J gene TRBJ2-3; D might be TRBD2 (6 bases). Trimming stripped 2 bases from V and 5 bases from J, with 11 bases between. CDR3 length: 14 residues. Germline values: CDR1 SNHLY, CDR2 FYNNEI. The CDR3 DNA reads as TGTGCCAGCAGTGAATCACTAGCAGTAGATACGCAGTATTTT. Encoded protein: CASSESLAVDTQYF.

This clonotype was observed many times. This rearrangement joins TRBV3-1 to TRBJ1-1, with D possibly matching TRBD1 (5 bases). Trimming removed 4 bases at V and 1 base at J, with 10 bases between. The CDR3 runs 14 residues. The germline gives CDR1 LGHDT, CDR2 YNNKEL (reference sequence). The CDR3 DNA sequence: TGTGCCAGCAGCCCCCGGGACGGGAACACTGAAGCTTTCTTT. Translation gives CASSPRDGNTEAFF.

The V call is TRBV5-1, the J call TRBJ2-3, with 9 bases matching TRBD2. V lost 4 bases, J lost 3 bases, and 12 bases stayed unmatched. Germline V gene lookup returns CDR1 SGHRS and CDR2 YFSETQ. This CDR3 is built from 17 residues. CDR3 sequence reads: CASSAGLAPMGTDTQYF. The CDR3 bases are TGCGCCAGCAGCGCCGGACTAGCGCCCATGGGGACAGATACGCAGTATTTT.

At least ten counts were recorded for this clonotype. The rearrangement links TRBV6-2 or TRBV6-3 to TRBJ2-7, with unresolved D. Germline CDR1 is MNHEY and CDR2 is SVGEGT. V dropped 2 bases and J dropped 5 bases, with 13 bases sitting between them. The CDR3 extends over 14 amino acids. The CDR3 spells CASSYMKVRNEQYF. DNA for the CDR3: TGTGCCAGCAGTTACATGAAGGTTCGAAACGAGCAGTACTTC.

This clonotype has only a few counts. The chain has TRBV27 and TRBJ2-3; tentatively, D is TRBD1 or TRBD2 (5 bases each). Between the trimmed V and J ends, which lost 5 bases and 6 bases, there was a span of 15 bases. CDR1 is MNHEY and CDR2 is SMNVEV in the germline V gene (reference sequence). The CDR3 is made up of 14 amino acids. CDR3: CASSQTGPEDTQYF. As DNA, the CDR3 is TGTGCCAGCAGTCAGACGGGGCCCGAGGATACGCAGTATTTT.

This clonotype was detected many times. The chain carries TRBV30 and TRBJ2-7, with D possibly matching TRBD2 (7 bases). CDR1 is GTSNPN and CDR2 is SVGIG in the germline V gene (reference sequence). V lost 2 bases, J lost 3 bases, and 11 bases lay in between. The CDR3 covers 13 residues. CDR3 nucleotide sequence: TGTGCCTGGAGTAGGGGGGGAGTCTACGAGCAGTACTTC. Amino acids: CAWSRGGVYEQYF. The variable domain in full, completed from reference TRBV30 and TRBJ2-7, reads SQTIHQWPATLVQPVGSPLSLECTVEGTSNPNLYWYRQAAGRGLQLLFYSVGIGQISSEVPQNLSASRPQDRQFILSSKKLLLSDSGFYLCAWSRGGVYEQYFGPGTRLTVT.

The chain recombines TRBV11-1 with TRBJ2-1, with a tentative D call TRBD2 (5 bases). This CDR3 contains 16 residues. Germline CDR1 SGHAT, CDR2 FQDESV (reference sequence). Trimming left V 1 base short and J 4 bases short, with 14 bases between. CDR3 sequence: CASSLGPGNGYNEQFF. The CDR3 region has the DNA TGTGCCAGCAGCTTAGGTCCGGGAAACGGGTACAATGAGCAGTTCTTC.

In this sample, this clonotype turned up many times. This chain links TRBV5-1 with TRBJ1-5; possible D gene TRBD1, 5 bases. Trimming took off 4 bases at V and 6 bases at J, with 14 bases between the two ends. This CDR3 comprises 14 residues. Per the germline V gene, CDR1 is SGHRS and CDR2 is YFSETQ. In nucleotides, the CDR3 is TGCGCCAGCAGCCGGGACGAGGGAGGTCAGCCCCAGCATTTT. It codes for CASSRDEGGQPQHF.

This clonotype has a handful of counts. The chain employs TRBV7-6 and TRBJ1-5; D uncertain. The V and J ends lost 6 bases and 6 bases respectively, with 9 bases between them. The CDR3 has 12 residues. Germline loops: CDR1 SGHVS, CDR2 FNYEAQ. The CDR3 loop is CASSFRGQPQHF. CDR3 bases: TGTGCCAGCAGTTTCCGTGGTCAGCCCCAGCATTTT.

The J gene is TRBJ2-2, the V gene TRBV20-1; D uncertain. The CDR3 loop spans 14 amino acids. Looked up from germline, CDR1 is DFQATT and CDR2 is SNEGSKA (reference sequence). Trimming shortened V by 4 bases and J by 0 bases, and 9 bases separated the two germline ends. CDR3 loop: CSAKPTANTGELFF. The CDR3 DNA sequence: TGCAGTGCTAAACCAACTGCGAACACCGGGGAGCTGTTTTTT.

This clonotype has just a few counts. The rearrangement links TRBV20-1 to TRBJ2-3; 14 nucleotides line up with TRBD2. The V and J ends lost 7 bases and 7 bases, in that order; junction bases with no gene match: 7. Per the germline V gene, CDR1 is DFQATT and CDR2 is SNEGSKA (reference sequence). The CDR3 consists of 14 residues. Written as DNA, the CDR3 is TGCAGTGGGGGACTAGCGGGAGTTCAGAATACGCAGTATTTT. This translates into CSGGLAGVQNTQYF.

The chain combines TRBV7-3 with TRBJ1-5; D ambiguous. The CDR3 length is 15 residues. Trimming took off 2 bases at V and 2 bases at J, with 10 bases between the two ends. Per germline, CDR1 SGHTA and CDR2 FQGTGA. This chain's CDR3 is CASSLESTRNQPQHF. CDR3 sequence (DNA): TGTGCCAGCAGCTTAGAATCCACCCGCAATCAGCCCCAGCATTTT.

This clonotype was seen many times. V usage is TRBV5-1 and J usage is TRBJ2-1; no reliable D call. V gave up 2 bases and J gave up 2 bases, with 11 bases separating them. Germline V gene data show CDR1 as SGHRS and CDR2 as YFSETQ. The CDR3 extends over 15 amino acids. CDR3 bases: TGCGCCAGCAGCTTACTGGCGGCCCCCTACAATGAGCAGTTCTTC. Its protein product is CASSLLAAPYNEQFF.

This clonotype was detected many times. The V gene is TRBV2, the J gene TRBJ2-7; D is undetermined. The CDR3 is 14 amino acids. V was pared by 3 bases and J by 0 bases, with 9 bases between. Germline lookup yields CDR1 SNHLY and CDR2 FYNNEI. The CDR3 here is CASSERASSYEQYF. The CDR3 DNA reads TGTGCCAGCAGTGAGCGAGCGAGCTCCTACGAGCAGTACTTC.

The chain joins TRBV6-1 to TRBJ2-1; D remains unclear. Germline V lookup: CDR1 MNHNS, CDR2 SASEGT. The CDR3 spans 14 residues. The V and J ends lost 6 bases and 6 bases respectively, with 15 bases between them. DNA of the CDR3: TGTGCCAGCAGCCAAAGTGGAAGGGCCAATGAGCAGTTCTTC. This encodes CASSQSGRANEQFF.

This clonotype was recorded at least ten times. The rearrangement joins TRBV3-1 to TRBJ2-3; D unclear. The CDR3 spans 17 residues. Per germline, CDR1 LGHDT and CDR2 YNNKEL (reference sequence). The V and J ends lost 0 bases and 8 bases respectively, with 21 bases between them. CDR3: CASSQDLSEKTAGTQYF. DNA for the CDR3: TGTGCCAGCAGCCAAGATCTATCGGAGAAAACGGCAGGTACGCAGTATTTT.

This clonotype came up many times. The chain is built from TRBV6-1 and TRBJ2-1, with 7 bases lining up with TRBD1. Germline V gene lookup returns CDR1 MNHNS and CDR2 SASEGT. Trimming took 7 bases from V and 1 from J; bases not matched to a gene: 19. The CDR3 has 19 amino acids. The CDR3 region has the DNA TGTGCCAGCACCACGACAGGGTGGGGTAGATTATCATCCTACAATGAGCAGTTCTTC. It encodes CASTTTGWGRLSSYNEQFF.

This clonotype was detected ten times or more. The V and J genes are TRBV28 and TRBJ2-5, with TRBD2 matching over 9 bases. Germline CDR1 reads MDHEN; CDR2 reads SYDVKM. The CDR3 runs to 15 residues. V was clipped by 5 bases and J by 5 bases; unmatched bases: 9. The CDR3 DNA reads TGTGCCAGCAGTACCGGGACTAGCCAGTTGGAGACCCAGTACTTC. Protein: CASSTGTSQLETQYF.

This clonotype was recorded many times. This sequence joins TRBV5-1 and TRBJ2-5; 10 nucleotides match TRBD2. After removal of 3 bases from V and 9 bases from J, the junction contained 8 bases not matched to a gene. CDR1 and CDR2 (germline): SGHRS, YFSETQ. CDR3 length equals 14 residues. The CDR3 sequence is CASSSESSGRAQYF. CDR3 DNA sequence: TGCGCCAGCAGCTCCGAATCGAGCGGGAGGGCCCAGTACTTC.

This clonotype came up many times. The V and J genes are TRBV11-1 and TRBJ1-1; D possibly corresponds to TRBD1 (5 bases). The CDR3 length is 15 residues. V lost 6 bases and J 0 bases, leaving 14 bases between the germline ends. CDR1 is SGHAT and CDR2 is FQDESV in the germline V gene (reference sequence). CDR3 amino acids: CASSIVGAMNTEAFF. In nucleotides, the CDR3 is TGTGCCAGCAGTATTGTAGGGGCTATGAACACTGAAGCTTTCTTT.

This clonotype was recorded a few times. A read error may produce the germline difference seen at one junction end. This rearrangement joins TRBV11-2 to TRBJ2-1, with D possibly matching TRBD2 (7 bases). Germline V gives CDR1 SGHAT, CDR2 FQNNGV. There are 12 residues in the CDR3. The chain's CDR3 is CAGSLGGGEQFF. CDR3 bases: TGTGCCGGCAGCCTGGGAGGGGGTGAGCAGTTCTTC.

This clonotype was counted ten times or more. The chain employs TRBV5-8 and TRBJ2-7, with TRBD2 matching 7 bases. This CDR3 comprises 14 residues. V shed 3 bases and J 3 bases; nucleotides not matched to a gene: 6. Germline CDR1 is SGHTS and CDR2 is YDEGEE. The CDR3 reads CASSSAGVSYEQYF. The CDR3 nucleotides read TGTGCCAGCAGCTCCGCGGGGGTAAGCTACGAGCAGTACTTC.